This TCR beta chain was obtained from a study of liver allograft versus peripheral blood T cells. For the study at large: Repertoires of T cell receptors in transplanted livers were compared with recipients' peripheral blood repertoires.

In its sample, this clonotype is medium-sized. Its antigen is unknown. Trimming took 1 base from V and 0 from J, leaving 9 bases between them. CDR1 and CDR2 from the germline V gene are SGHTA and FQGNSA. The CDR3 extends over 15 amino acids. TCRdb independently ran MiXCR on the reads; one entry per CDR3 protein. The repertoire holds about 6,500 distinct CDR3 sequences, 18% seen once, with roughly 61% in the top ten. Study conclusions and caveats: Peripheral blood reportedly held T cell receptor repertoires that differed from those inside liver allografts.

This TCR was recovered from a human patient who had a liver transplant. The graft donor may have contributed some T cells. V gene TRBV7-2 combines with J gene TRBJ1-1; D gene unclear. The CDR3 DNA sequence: TGTGCCAGCAGCTTAGGTGCAGCGATGAACACTGAAGCTTTCTTT. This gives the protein CASSLGAAMNTEAFF. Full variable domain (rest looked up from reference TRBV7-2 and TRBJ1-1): GAGVSQSPSNKVTEKGKDVELRCDPISGHTALYWYRQSLGQGLEFLIYFQGNSAPDKSGLPSDRFSAERTGGSVSTLTIQRTQQEDSAVYLCASSLGAAMNTEAFFGQGTRLTVV.